A selection of T cell receptor beta chains follows, all from one sample in a study of blood T cell repertoires in COVID-19. The repertoire was sequenced with immunoSEQ multiplex PCR; TCRdb's copy has only in-frame clones and lacks some. The sample has over 85,000 clones, nearly 90% seen once. The sequencing sample was made of peripheral blood. These receptors all come from a human donor in a cohort sampled during active COVID-19. The CDR3 runs from the conserved cysteine through the conserved F or W. D genes are given only for firm matches.

TRBV2	.	TRBJ2-7	TGTGCCAGCAGTGACCAGGGTTCCGAGCAGTACTTC	CASSDQGSEQYF
TRBV11-3	TRBD1	TRBJ1-4	TGTGCCAGCAGCATCCGGGACAGAACTAATGAAAAACTGTTTTTT	CASSIRDRTNEKLFF
TRBV5-1	TRBD2	TRBJ2-3	TGCGCCAGCAGCTTTCTAGCGGGGTCGAGGAATACGCAGTATTTT	CASSFLAGSRNTQYF
TRBV28	TRBD2	TRBJ2-1	TGTGCCAGCAGCCTACTAGCGGCCCCCTCTTCAACTCGCTCCTACAATGAGCAGTTCTTC	CASSLLAAPSSTRSYNEQFF
TRBV5-6	TRBD1	TRBJ1-6	TGTGCCAGCAGCCTGGGACAGGCTTATAATTCACCCCTCCACTTT	CASSLGQAYNSPLHF
TRBV6-1	TRBD2	TRBJ2-7	TGTGCCAGCAGTGACCGGGACTACGACCACGAGCAGTACTTC	CASSDRDYDHEQYF
TRBV30	.	TRBJ2-2	TGTGCCTGCCACGATGGAGGATGGACCGGGGAGCTGTTTTTT	CACHDGGWTGELFF
TRBV30	.	TRBJ2-7	TGTGCCTGGAGTGGTACAGGCTACGAGCAGTACTTC	CAWSGTGYEQYF
TRBV5-4	TRBD1	TRBJ1-4	TGTGCCAGCAGCTCCTCCAGGGGGCGCAAGTTGAATGGTGAAAAACTGTTTTTT	CASSSSRGRKLNGEKLFF
TRBV4-2	.	TRBJ1-1	TGTGCCAGCAGCCAAGAAAAAAGGGGCACTGAAGCTTTCTTT	CASSQEKRGTEAFF